These 5 T cell receptor beta chains came from one sample sequenced in a study of spatial heterogeneity in lung cancer. Each CDR3 protein gets one entry after TCRdb re-called the 5' RACE reads with MiXCR. In the table there are under 75,000 distinct CDR3 sequences, 13% of which are singletons. As for time point: sample taken at primary tumor resection. Extraction of whole RNA from tumor, nontumor lung or frozen PBMC preceded unsorted sequencing. This specimen consisted of PBMCs, obtained at surgery. The receptors stem from a male donor with early-stage non-small cell lung cancer.

The chain couples TRBV29-1 to TRBJ2-7, with D hard to call. The germline gives CDR1 SQVTM, CDR2 ANQGSEA. This CDR3 is built from 14 residues. V was clipped by 4 bases and J by 4 bases, with 17 bases between them. The CDR3 region is CSVGKDGVGYEQYF. The CDR3 DNA reads TGCAGCGTTGGAAAAGACGGAGTGGGGTACGAGCAGTACTTC.

The chain employs TRBV5-4 and TRBJ2-7, with 15 nucleotides matching TRBD2. CDR3 size: 17 residues. The junction had 9 bases not matched to a gene; V was cut back by 3 bases and J by 5 bases. Germline V CDR1 and CDR2: SGHNT, YYREEE (reference sequence). The CDR3 protein is CASSWGRTSGRGNEQYF. CDR3 DNA: TGTGCCAGCAGCTGGGGCAGGACTAGCGGGAGGGGCAACGAGCAGTACTTC.

This clonotype appeared a few times. The genes are TRBV15 and TRBJ2-5; 8 bases match TRBD2. Germline lookup yields CDR1 LNHNV and CDR2 YYDKDF (reference sequence). CDR3 length: 17 amino acids. The V segment lost 3 bases and the J segment 0 bases; nucleotides outside the gene matches: 9. CDR3 nucleotide sequence: TGTGCCACCAGCAGTTCCGGGACTAGTTCATACCAAGAGACCCAGTACTTC. This translates into CATSSSGTSSYQETQYF. Combining the CDR3 with reference TRBV15 and TRBJ2-5 gives the whole variable domain DAMVIQNPRYQVTQFGKPVTLSCSQTLNHNVMYWYQQKSSQAPKLLFHYYDKDFNNEADTPDNFQSRRPNTSFCFLDIRSPGLGDTAMYLCATSSSGTSSYQETQYFGPGTRLLVL.

This clonotype was found a few times. The CDR3: CASSWSLPPGELFF. The CDR3 coding sequence is TGTGCCAGCAGTTGGAGCCTTCCTCCCGGGGAGCTGTTTTTT. The rearrangement joins TRBV27 to TRBJ2-2; D is ambiguous. Germline V CDR1 and CDR2: MNHEY, SMNVEV (reference sequence). The V and J ends lost 4 bases and 6 bases respectively, with 12 bases between them. The CDR3 sequence is 14 residues long.

This clonotype showed up just a few times. The V gene is TRBV20-1, the J gene TRBJ2-1, with TRBD2 matching over 7 bases. V lost 5 bases to trimming and J lost 13 bases; unmatched junction nucleotides: 17. Germline V gives CDR1 DFQATT, CDR2 SNEGSKA (reference sequence). The length of the CDR3 is 14 residues. CDR3 in DNA: TGCAGTGCTTTCGAGCGGGAATCGGAACAATCACAGTTCTTC. It yields the protein CSAFERESEQSQFF.